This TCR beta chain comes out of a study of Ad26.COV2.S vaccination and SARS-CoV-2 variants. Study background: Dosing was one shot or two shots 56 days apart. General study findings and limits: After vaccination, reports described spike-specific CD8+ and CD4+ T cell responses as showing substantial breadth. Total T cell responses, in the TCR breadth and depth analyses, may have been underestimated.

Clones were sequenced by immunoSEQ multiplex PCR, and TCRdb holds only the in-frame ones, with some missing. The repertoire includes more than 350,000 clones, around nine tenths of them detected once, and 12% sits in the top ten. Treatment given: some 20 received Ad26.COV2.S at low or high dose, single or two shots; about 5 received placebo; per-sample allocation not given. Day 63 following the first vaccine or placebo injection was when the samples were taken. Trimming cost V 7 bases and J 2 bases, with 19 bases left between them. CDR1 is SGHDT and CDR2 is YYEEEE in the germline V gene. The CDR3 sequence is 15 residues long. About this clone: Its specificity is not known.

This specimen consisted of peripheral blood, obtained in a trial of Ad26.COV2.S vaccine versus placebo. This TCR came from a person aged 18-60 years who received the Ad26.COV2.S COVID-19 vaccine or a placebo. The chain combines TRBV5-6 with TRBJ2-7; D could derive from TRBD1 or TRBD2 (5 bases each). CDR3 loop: CASCAGTYNPYEQYF. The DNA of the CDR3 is TGTGCCAGCTGCGCCGGGACCTACAACCCCTACGAGCAGTACTTC.